The clone carrying this T cell receptor (beta chain) appeared once. Original data processing: Cell counts per sample came from amplifying reference gene primers. This table comes from immunoSEQ multiplex PCR, and its TCRdb copy is limited to in-frame clones, with some not included. The DNA gave D and trimming, while V, J and clone size come from that table. The table records under 25,000 clones, roughly nine tenths of them present only once. The data stem from a study of blood T cell repertoires in COVID-19. Background on the study: Acute-phase and convalescent COVID-19 samples originated in the United States, Italy and Spain. Sources were T cells, B-cell-depleted T cells, or PBMCs; the material itself was cDNA or gDNA.

Germline values: CDR1 SNHLY, CDR2 FYNNEI. With 7 bases clipped from V and 9 bases from J, the junction kept 9 bases outside the gene matches. CDR3 length equals 15 residues. Sequenced: peripheral blood. This chain uses TRBV2 with TRBJ2-2, with TRBD2 identical over 12 bases. The TCR was taken from a human donor with active COVID-19. The donor label of this sample is uncertain. CDR3 in amino acids: CASTLMTSGSWELFF. CDR3 bases: TGTGCCAGCACCCTTATGACTAGCGGGAGTTGGGAGCTGTTTTTT. Full variable domain (outside the CDR3, taken from reference TRBV2 and TRBJ2-2): EPEVTQTPSHQVTQMGQEVILRCVPISNHLYFYWYRQILGQKVEFLVSFYNNEISEKSEIFDDQFSVERPDGSNFTLKIRSTKLEDSAMYFCASTLMTSGSWELFFGEGSRLTVL.